The next 28 T cell receptor beta chains were all read from a single sample in a study of T cell changes during pregnancy in multiple sclerosis. Produced via immunoSEQ multiplex PCR; TCRdb's table is partial and in-frame only. The data contain roughly 90,000 clones, over 85% of them singletons. The source material was peripheral blood, sampled in the first trimester of pregnancy. These receptors were taken from a female donor with multiple sclerosis, enrolled in a pregnancy study.

The chain carries TRBV6-5 and TRBJ2-5; no clear D. Trimming removed 1 base at V and 5 bases at J, with 8 bases between. CDR3 size: 13 residues. CDR1 is MNHEY, CDR2 SVGAGI, per germline. CDR3 protein: CASSYYKEETQYF. The CDR3, as DNA: TGTGCCAGCAGTTACTACAAGGAGGAGACCCAGTACTTC.

The rearrangement joins TRBV5-4 to TRBJ1-2; D remains ambiguous. The CDR3 has 13 residues. Germline CDR1 is SGHNT and CDR2 is YYREEE (reference sequence). V was pared by 2 bases and J by 3 bases, with 8 bases between. The CDR3 nucleotides read TGTGCCAGCAGCTTACGGTTTGACTATGGCTACACCTTC. The encoded protein is CASSLRFDYGYTF.

The chain is built from TRBV2 and TRBJ1-1, with a tentative D call TRBD1 (5 bases). Germline lookup yields CDR1 SNHLY and CDR2 FYNNEI. The CDR3 length is 9 residues. V was pared by 7 bases and J by 10 bases, with 7 bases between. CDR3 sequence (DNA): TGTGCCAGCACAGGGATAGCTTTCTTT. As protein: CASTGIAFF. Looking up the rest from reference TRBV2 and TRBJ1-1 gives the full variable domain: EPEVTQTPSHQVTQMGQEVILRCVPISNHLYFYWYRQILGQKVEFLVSFYNNEISEKSEIFDDQFSVERPDGSNFTLKIRSTKLEDSAMYFCASTGIAFFGQGTRLTVV.

This sequence joins TRBV11-3 and TRBJ2-7; D is unresolved. Trimming removed 5 bases at V and 7 bases at J, with 12 bases between. This CDR3 has 12 amino acids. CDR1 SGHNT and CDR2 YENEEA come from the germline V gene. This CDR3 is CASSMSTNEQYF. CDR3 DNA sequence: TGTGCCAGCAGCATGTCTACTAATGAGCAGTACTTC.

In its sample, this clone was seen a few times. CDR3 in DNA: TGTGCCAGCAGCGCCTTGAGAGGACCCCTCCACTTT. Its protein product is CASSALRGPLHF. The genes are TRBV6-6 and TRBJ1-6; no clear D gene. Germline V gene sequence: CDR1 MNHNY, CDR2 SVGAGI (reference sequence). V lost 6 bases and J lost 12, with 12 bases in between. This CDR3 has 12 amino acids.

This chain uses TRBV7-9 with TRBJ2-1, with 12 positions matching TRBD1. The germline CDR1 and CDR2 sequences are SEHNR and FQNEAQ (reference sequence). CDR3 length equals 17 residues. The trim removed 5 bases at V and 4 bases at J, leaving 9 bases unmatched. CDR3 DNA: TGTGCCAGCAGCAGCCCGGGACAGGGGGCTTATTACAATGAGCAGTTCTTC. Translated: CASSSPGQGAYYNEQFF.

The chain recombines TRBV9 with TRBJ2-7; 7 bases map to TRBD1. V was pared by 0 bases and J by 6 bases, with 0 bases of the junction left unmatched. The CDR3 runs 12 residues. Germline CDR1 reads SGDLS; CDR2 reads YYNGEE. The CDR3 region is CASSVDRGEQYF. CDR3 sequence (DNA): TGTGCCAGCAGCGTAGACAGGGGCGAGCAGTACTTC.

The V call is TRBV5-1, the J call TRBJ2-2; no clear D. CDR3 length: 16 amino acids. The V end lost 0 bases, the J end lost 0 bases, and 9 bases lay between the germline ends. Germline V gene lookup returns CDR1 SGHRS and CDR2 YFSETQ. CDR3 nucleotide sequence: TGCGCCAGCAGCTTGGCGTCGAGTCCGAACACCGGGGAGCTGTTTTTT. Residues: CASSLASSPNTGELFF.

V and J are TRBV15 and TRBJ2-7; D gene ambiguous. Germline CDR1 and CDR2: LNHNV and YYDKDF (reference sequence). CDR3 length: 14 amino acids. Trimming removed 0 bases at V and 2 bases at J, with 8 bases between. Written as DNA, the CDR3 is TGTGCCACCAGCAGAGATGTAACTGCCTACGAGCAGTACTTC. Translating it yields CATSRDVTAYEQYF.

The chain has TRBV5-1 and TRBJ1-4; D remains unclear. Germline CDR1 and CDR2: SGHRS and YFSETQ. V lost 5 bases and J lost 0, with 17 bases in between. CDR3 length: 17 amino acids. The CDR3 bases are TGCGCCAGCAGGGTAGCGGCTTATGCTGCAACTAATGAAAAACTGTTTTTT. This translates into CASRVAAYAATNEKLFF.

The genes are TRBV6-1 and TRBJ1-1; 7 bases line up with TRBD1. This CDR3 spans 13 amino acids. The junction had 5 bases not matched to a gene; V was cut back by 6 bases and J by 4 bases. CDR1 and CDR2 (germline): MNHNS, SASEGT. The CDR3 nucleotides are TGTGCCAGCAGGGAAACAGGGGTCACTGAAGCTTTCTTT. Protein product: CASRETGVTEAFF.

This clone has just one count. The CDR3 sequence: CASSSSPWRDNQPQHF. CDR3 in DNA: TGTGCCAGCAGCTCCTCCCCGTGGCGGGACAATCAGCCCCAGCATTTT. This chain links TRBV5-6 with TRBJ1-5; D is unclear. Germline V CDR1 and CDR2: SGHDT, YYEEEE. The germline V and J ends were trimmed by 3 bases and 3 bases, with 16 bases remaining between them. The CDR3 has 16 residues.

The chain combines TRBV18 with TRBJ1-5; D gene ambiguous. The V gene's germline CDR1 is KGHSH and CDR2 LQKENI. The germline V and J ends were trimmed by 3 bases and 4 bases, with 16 bases remaining between them. This CDR3 has 16 amino acids. DNA for the CDR3: TGTGCCAGCTCACCTTTGGCAGTAGCAGAAAATCAGCCCCAGCATTTT. Amino acid sequence: CASSPLAVAENQPQHF.

The gene calls are TRBV7-9 and TRBJ2-3; possibly TRBD1 for D (6 bases). The germline V gene encodes CDR1 SEHNR and CDR2 FQNEAQ (reference sequence). The V and J ends lost 5 bases and 2 bases respectively, with 17 bases between them. The CDR3 is 16 amino acids. The chain's CDR3 is CASSEKRTENTDTQYF. In nucleotides, the CDR3 is TGTGCCAGCAGCGAGAAAAGGACAGAAAACACAGATACGCAGTATTTT. Looking up the rest from reference TRBV7-9 and TRBJ2-3 gives the full variable domain: DTGVSQNPRHKITKRGQNVTFRCDPISEHNRLYWYRQTLGQGPEFLTYFQNEAQLEKSRLLSDRFSAERPKGSFSTLEIQRTEQGDSAMYLCASSEKRTENTDTQYFGPGTRLTVL.

The V gene is TRBV19, the J gene TRBJ2-1; the D gene is possibly TRBD2 (5 bases). CDR1 is LNHDA and CDR2 is SQIVND in the germline V gene (reference sequence). Trimming cost V 5 bases and J 6 bases, with 8 bases left between them. The CDR3 length is 12 residues. The chain's CDR3 is CASSRGPNEQFF. CDR3 nucleotides: TGTGCCAGTAGTCGGGGTCCCAATGAGCAGTTCTTC.

This chain uses TRBV6-5 with TRBJ1-3; D is uncertain. Trimming left V 2 bases short and J 0 bases short, with 11 bases between. CDR1 is MNHEY, CDR2 SVGAGI, per germline. The CDR3 has 16 residues. CDR3 loop: CASSYVAGRSGNTIYF. The CDR3 region has the DNA TGTGCCAGCAGTTACGTCGCAGGCCGCTCTGGAAACACCATATATTTT.

The V call is TRBV5-6, the J call TRBJ1-5; TRBD1 aligns across 9 bases. This CDR3 has 15 amino acids. Germline V gene lookup returns CDR1 SGHDT and CDR2 YYEEEE. V dropped 2 bases and J dropped 1; count of bases not matched to a gene: 1. The CDR3 is CASSLGQGSNQPQHF. The CDR3 nucleotides are TGTGCCAGCAGCTTAGGACAGGGGAGCAATCAGCCCCAGCATTTT.

CDR3 DNA: TGTGCCAGCAGCGACGGGACTAGCTGGCAAGAGACCCAGTACTTC. This gives the protein CASSDGTSWQETQYF. This chain joins TRBV5-6 and TRBJ2-5; TRBD2 agrees at 9 bases. CDR1 is SGHDT, CDR2 YYEEEE, per germline. J lost 2 bases, V lost 4 bases, and 6 bases had no gene match. The CDR3 sequence is 15 residues long.

The CDR3 loop is CASIPQGPSYNEQFF. DNA for the CDR3: TGTGCCAGCATCCCACAGGGACCATCCTACAATGAGCAGTTCTTC. The chain couples TRBV2 to TRBJ2-1, with D perhaps matching TRBD1 (6 bases). Trimming stripped 7 bases from V and 1 base from J, with 14 bases between. The CDR3 has 15 amino acids. CDR1 and CDR2 from the germline V gene are SNHLY and FYNNEI.

The CDR3 region is CASSRNTQGPYEQYF. The CDR3 DNA reads TGTGCCAGCAGCCGAAACACACAGGGTCCCTACGAGCAGTACTTC. The rearrangement joins TRBV7-6 to TRBJ2-7; D possibly corresponds to TRBD1 (6 bases). The germline V gene has CDR1 SGHVS and CDR2 FNYEAQ. V gave up 5 bases and J gave up 2 bases, with 16 bases separating them. CDR3 length: 15 residues.

The CDR3: CSVDSGGRVGYTF. CDR3 nucleotide sequence: TGCAGCGTTGATTCCGGGGGGCGGGTTGGCTACACCTTC. The chain is built from TRBV29-1 and TRBJ1-2; possible D gene TRBD1, 6 bases. Germline V gene data show CDR1 as SQVTM and CDR2 as ANQGSEA. Between the trimmed V and J ends, which lost 3 bases and 7 bases, there was a span of 15 bases. The CDR3 totals 13 residues.

This clone was detected only once. CDR3 protein: CASTPSQGRIYGYTF. The CDR3, as DNA: TGTGCCAGCACTCCGAGTCAGGGCCGAATTTATGGCTACACCTTC. The V call is TRBV7-8, the J call TRBJ1-2, with TRBD1 as a possible D gene (5 bases). V lost 7 bases, J lost 5 bases, and 20 bases lay in between. CDR3 length: 15 residues. Germline V gene data show CDR1 as SGHVS and CDR2 as FQNEAQ.

DNA of the CDR3: TGCGCCAGCAGCCAAAGGACAGATAGCAATCAGCCCCAGCATTTT. Translation: CASSQRTDSNQPQHF. This chain uses TRBV4-1 with TRBJ1-5, with a tentative D call TRBD1 (6 bases). Germline V CDR1 and CDR2: MGHRA, YSYEKL. CDR3 size: 15 residues. The germline V and J ends were trimmed by 2 bases and 0 bases, with 8 bases remaining between them.

This chain links TRBV19 with TRBJ2-7; 9 bases are shared with TRBD1. Germline-derived CDR1 and CDR2 are LNHDA and SQIVND (reference sequence). V gave up 3 bases and J gave up 2 bases; unmatched junction bases: 14. The CDR3 contains 18 residues. The CDR3 here is CASSMRGQGLDFPYEQYF. Here the CDR3 DNA reads TGTGCCAGTAGTATGAGGGGACAGGGTCTCGACTTCCCCTACGAGCAGTACTTC.

In its sample, this clone was seen a few times. The chain couples TRBV4-1 to TRBJ1-1; D perhaps matches TRBD1 (5 bases). Trimming cost V 7 bases and J 1 base, with 10 bases left between them. This CDR3 is built from 13 residues. Looked up from germline, CDR1 is MGHRA and CDR2 is YSYEKL. CDR3 nucleotides: TGCGCCAGCACATTCGGGGGGAACACTGAAGCTTTCTTT. Its translation: CASTFGGNTEAFF.

This CDR3 is CASSLAGATEAFF. The CDR3 DNA sequence: TGTGCCAGCAGTTTAGCAGGGGCCACTGAAGCTTTCTTT. This chain uses TRBV27 with TRBJ1-1, with D tentatively TRBD1 (6 bases). Germline values: CDR1 MNHEY, CDR2 SMNVEV (reference sequence). V lost 2 bases and J 4 bases, leaving 8 bases between the germline ends. CDR3 size: 13 residues.

The chain combines TRBV7-2 with TRBJ2-3; 7 nucleotides agree with TRBD2. V was pared by 5 bases and J by 0 bases, with 8 bases of the junction left unmatched. CDR3 length equals 16 residues. CDR1 SGHTA and CDR2 FQGNSA come from the germline V gene. DNA for the CDR3: TGTGCCAGCAGCCGGGCCAGGCGGGGGAGCACAGATACGCAGTATTTT. This translates into CASSRARRGSTDTQYF.

J is TRBJ1-5 and V is TRBV27, with D possibly matching TRBD1 (5 bases). The V gene lost 3 bases and the J gene lost 5 bases, with 14 bases spanning the gap. The CDR3 is made up of 15 amino acids. CDR1 MNHEY and CDR2 SMNVEV come from the germline V gene (reference sequence). CDR3 coding DNA: TGTGCCAGCAGTTTGGGGGGGAGGGACCATCAGCCCCAGCATTTT. This translates into CASSLGGRDHQPQHF.